Detailed here is one T cell receptor beta chain. Its antigen is unknown. Sequenced by immunoSEQ multiplex PCR; TCRdb stores in-frame clones only, minus some. The sample lists about 350,000 clones, around 90% occurring once. The record originates from a study of Ad26.COV2.S vaccination and SARS-CoV-2 variants. Germline CDR1 WNHNN, CDR2 SYGVQD (reference sequence). V was cut by 3 bases and J by 6 bases, with 6 bases left in between. The CDR3 spans 12 residues. Study observations and caveats: Once vaccination had occurred, spike-specific CD8+ and CD4+ T cell responses reportedly showed substantial breadth. An underestimation of total T cell responses may have resulted from the TCR breadth and depth analyses. Spike-specific TCR breadth in vaccine recipients exceeded that seen in placebo recipients. Recipients of vaccine and of placebo showed similar breadth of their non-spike TCR repertoires.

This clonotype was obtained from a human donor who had recovered from COVID-19. The chain couples TRBV10-1 to TRBJ1-5; D not resolved. The sequencing here drew on peripheral blood, taken after recovery from COVID-19. This CDR3 is CASSELGQPQHF. For the CDR3, the DNA is TGCGCCAGCAGTGAATTGGGTCAGCCCCAGCATTTT.